The 2 T cell receptor beta chains below were found in one sample sequenced in a study of OX40 agonist ivuxolimab in advanced cancers. Library preparation used the immunoSEQ multiplex PCR assay. In its TCRdb copy, this immuneACCESS table keeps in-frame sequences only and misses some clones. Where compared with another copy, unresolved V genes explain less than half of these, and the others have no known cause. The sample profile shows under 90,000 clones; around 85% of them were found once. The ten largest clonotypes hold over 0.2% of the sample. Sample: CD4+ or CD8+ T cells sorted from blood, taken in a trial of the OX40 agonist ivuxolimab. The receptors were sampled from an adult with an advanced solid tumor such as melanoma, head and neck, liver or kidney cancer.

The chain joins TRBV4-2 to TRBJ2-5; 9 bases are a match to TRBD2. This CDR3 contains 17 residues. With V trimmed by 4 bases and J by 1 base, 10 bases remained unmatched. Germline V gene sequence: CDR1 LGHNA, CDR2 YNFKEQ. The CDR3 bases are TGTGCCAGCAGCCCTCTCGGGGTAGCGGGAGTCCAAGAGACCCAGTACTTC. Protein sequence: CASSPLGVAGVQETQYF.

This clone came up a few times. The chain joins TRBV4-2 to TRBJ2-7; D not resolved. CDR3 size: 13 residues. The V and J ends lost 0 bases and 7 bases respectively, with 10 bases between them. Per the germline V gene, CDR1 is LGHNA and CDR2 is YNFKEQ. The CDR3 spells CASSQDIQAEQYF. CDR3 nucleotide sequence: TGTGCCAGCAGCCAAGATATCCAGGCAGAGCAGTACTTC.